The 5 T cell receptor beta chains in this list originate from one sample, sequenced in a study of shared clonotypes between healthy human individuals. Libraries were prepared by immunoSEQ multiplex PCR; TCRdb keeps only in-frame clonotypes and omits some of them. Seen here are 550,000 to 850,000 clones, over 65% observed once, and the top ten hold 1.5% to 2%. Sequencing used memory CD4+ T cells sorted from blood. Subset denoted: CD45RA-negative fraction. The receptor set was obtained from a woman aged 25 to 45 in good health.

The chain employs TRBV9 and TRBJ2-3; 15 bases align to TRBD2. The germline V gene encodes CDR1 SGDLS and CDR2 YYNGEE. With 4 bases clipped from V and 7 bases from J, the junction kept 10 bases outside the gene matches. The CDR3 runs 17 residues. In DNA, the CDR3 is TGTGCCAGCAGCATAGGACTAGCGGGAGGGAGCGGGTATACGCAGTATTTT. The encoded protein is CASSIGLAGGSGYTQYF.

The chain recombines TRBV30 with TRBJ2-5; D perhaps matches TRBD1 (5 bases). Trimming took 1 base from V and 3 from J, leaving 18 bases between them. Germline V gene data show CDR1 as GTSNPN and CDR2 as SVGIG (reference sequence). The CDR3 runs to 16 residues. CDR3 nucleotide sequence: TGTGCCTGGAGTGGCCCCGGGTCAGGGAATAAAGAGACCCAGTACTTC. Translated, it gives CAWSGPGSGNKETQYF.

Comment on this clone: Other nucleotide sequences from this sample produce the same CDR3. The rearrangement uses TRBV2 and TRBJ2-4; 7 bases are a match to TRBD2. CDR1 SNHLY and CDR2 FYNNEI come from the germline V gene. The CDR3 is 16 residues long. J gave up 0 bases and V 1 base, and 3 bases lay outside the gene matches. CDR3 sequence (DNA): TGTGCCAGCAGTGAAGGACTAGCAGTAGCCAAAAACATTCAGTACTTC. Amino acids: CASSEGLAVAKNIQYF.

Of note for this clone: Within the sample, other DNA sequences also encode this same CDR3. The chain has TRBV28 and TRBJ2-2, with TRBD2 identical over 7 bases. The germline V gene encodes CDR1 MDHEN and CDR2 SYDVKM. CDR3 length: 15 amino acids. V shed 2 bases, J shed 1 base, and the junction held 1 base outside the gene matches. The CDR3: CASSLAGVNTGELFF. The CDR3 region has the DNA TGTGCCAGCAGTTTAGCGGGAGTGAACACCGGGGAGCTGTTTTTT.

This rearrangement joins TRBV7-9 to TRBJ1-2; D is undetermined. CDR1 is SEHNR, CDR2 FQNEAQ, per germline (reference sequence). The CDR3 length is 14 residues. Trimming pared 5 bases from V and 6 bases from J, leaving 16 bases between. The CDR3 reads CASSESLGSNGYTF. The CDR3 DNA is TGTGCCAGCAGCGAAAGCTTGGGCAGCAATGGCTACACCTTC.